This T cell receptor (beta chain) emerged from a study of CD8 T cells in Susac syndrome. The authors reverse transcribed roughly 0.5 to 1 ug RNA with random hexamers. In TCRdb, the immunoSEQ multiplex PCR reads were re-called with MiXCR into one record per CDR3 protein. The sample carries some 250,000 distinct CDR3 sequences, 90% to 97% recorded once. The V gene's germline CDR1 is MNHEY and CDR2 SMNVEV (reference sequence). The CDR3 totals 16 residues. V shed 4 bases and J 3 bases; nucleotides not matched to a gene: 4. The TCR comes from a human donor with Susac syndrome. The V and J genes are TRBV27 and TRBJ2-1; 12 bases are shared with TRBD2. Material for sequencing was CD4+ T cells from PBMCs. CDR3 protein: CASSSTSGSVYNEQFF. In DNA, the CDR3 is TGTGCCAGCAGTTCGACTAGCGGGAGTGTCTACAATGAGCAGTTCTTC.